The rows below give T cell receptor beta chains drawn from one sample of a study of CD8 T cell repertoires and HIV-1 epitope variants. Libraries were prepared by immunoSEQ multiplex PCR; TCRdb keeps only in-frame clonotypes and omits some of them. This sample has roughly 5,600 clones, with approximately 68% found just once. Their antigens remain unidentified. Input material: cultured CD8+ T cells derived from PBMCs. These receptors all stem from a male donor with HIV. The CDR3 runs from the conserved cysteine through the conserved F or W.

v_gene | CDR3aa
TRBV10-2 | CASSETLAGTDTQYF
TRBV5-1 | CASSLQTSGGGETQYF
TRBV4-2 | CASSQEGGQGPYEQYF
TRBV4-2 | CASSQGTEAFF
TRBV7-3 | CASSLTVGTSGETDTQYF
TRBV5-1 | CASSSFNYEQYF
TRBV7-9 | CASSLAGSTSSYEQYF
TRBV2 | CASSEASGGRGAFF
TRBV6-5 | CASSYSQGGSGNTIYF
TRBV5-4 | CASSSTGGAGEKLFF
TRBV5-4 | CASSLPLEGGGGEQYF
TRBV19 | CASSIGPDSYEQYF
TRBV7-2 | CASEGMNTEAFF
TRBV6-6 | CATLQPYNEQFF
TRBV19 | CASSIQPGLAGDFLDEQFF
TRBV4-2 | CASSQDRTAYEQYF
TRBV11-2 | CASSLVVTGGSWGTEAFF
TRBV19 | CASSITRTGLLRYGYTF
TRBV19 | CASSTGTGTHEQYF
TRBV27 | CASSSGTRFNIYEQYF
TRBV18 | CASSRQGVFYGYTF
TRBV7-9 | CASSLMGQGNTEAFF
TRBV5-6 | CASTPKRGHYGYTF
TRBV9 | CASSVVGGGAADTQYF
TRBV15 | CATSRDNNRGEAFF
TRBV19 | CASSIDRGYQETQYF
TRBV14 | CASSRLAGVDNEQFF
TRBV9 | CASSPSGQGLTEAFF
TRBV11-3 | CASSLWRRREGQGTQYF
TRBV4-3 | CASSQGVVSGASTDTQYF
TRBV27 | CASSGVGETQYF
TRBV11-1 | CASSLGPTDTQYF
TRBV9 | CASSVEASGGVYNEQFF
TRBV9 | CASSGEGGMNTEAFF
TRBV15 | CATRERAKDEQYF
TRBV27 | CASSLNQVLVTDTQYF
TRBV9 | CASSLDRDGSNQPQHF
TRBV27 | CASNLTGGRRSSPLHF
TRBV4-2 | CASSQLTGGIMVEQFF
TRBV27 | CASSLGTGYNEQFF